The present TCR beta chain was sequenced within a study of CD8+ T cells in alopecia areata. As the sequencing template, cDNA was produced by extracting RNA and reverse transcribing it. Sequencing used immunoSEQ multiplex PCR; TCRdb keeps in-frame clones, though not all of them. The table records 90,000 to 130,000 clones, under 60% of them present only once. The researchers isolated CD4+ and CD8+ T cells from PBMCs by sorting. The CDR3 totals 14 residues. CDR1 is MNHNY, CDR2 SVGAGI, per germline (reference sequence). The V segment lost 8 bases and the J segment 2 bases; nucleotides outside the gene matches: 7.

V and J are TRBV6-6 and TRBJ2-3; TRBD2 matches at 7 bases. The material sequenced was NKG2D-low CD8+ T cells sorted from blood. This TCR was sampled from a human donor with alopecia areata. In DNA, the CDR3 is TGTGCCAGCTGTACGGGACTACTCACAGATACGCAGTATTTT. It translates to CASCTGLLTDTQYF.